This T cell receptor beta chain is from a study of shared clonotypes between healthy human individuals. At the level of the study: Ranging from 18 to 49 in age, donors were two women and a few men. Study results and limitations: Among non-shared clonotypes, generation probabilities were lower than among those shared by all four donors. Shared clonotypes: approximately 5.3% naive CD4, roughly 3.5% naive CD8, less than 2.5% memory CD4, approximately 0.37% memory CD8.

With regard to this clone: What it recognizes is unknown.

Researchers partitioned CD4+ cells into CD45RA+ naive and CD45RA-negative memory subsets. The V end lost 1 base, the J end lost 4 bases, and 14 bases lay between the germline ends. The CDR3 is made up of 15 amino acids. Germline V gene data show CDR1 as LGHNA and CDR2 as YSLEER. Generated by immunoSEQ multiplex PCR, the TCRdb table keeps only in-frame clones and is missing some. This repertoire shows roughly 2 million clones, almost 96% found once; its top ten account for approximately 0.13%. The clonotype was recovered from a man aged 18-30 years in good health. The rearrangement links TRBV4-3 to TRBJ2-7, with D possibly matching TRBD2 (5 bases). The specimen was naive CD4+ T cells sorted from blood. Indicated subset: CD45RA+ positively selected. This CDR3 is CASSQVNGVQYEQYF. The CDR3 nucleotides are TGCGCCAGCAGCCAAGTGAACGGGGTTCAATACGAGCAGTACTTC.